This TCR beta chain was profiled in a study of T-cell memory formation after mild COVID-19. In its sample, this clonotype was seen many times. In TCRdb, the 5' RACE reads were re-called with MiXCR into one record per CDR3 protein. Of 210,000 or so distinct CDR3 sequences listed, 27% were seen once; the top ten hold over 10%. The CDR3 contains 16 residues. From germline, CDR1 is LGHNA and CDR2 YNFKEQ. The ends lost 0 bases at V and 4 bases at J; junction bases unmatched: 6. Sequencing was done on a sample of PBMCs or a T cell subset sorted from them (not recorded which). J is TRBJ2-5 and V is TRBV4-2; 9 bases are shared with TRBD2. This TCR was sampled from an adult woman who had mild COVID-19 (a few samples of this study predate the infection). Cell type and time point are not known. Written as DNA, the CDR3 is TGTGCCAGCAGCCAAGAGGCGGGAGGGCCCCCAGAGACCCAGTACTTC. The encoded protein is CASSQEAGGPPETQYF.